The rows below give T cell receptor beta chains drawn from one sample of a study of T cells after yellow fever vaccination. TCRdb redid the calling of the 5' RACE reads with MiXCR, one entry per CDR3 protein. The sample lists some 420,000 distinct CDR3 sequences, about 19% occurring once. Sequenced material: PBMCs, taken before the yellow fever booster vaccination. These receptors were collected from a young man who received the YFV17D yellow fever vaccine. Both conserved end residues are part of each CDR3. Fields, in order: V gene, J gene, CDR3 protein.

TRBV7-2	TRBJ2-3	CASSLVTRAGGDTQYF
TRBV4-1	TRBJ1-2	CASSQDTFVGYTF
TRBV4-2	TRBJ2-3	CASSQELAGDTDTQYF
TRBV6-1	TRBJ1-4	CASRQGKLFF
TRBV24-1	TRBJ2-7	CATSDGTVDEQYF
TRBV6-2/TRBV6-3	TRBJ1-1	CASSYLGSPLNTEAFF
TRBV18	TRBJ2-7	CASSDRDSYEQYF
TRBV29-1	TRBJ1-1	CSVDPGPIMNTEAFF
TRBV20-1	TRBJ2-5	CSATPGVPETQYF
TRBV4-3	TRBJ1-1	CASSRSFADTEAFF
TRBV24-1	TRBJ2-1	CATSDQGTDAYNEQFF
TRBV7-9	TRBJ2-2	CASSRRRDGELLF
TRBV7-2	TRBJ2-5	CASSFRAGGPETQYF
TRBV20-1	TRBJ2-3	CSASNWRQGVTDTQYF
TRBV30	TRBJ1-4	CARDEGGEKLFF
TRBV12-3/TRBV12-4	TRBJ1-5	CASHRGYSNQPQHF
TRBV10-3	TRBJ1-1	CAISVRADNTEAFF
TRBV24-1	TRBJ2-5	CATSYAETQYF
TRBV6-5	TRBJ1-2	CASSYRLDATNYGYTF
TRBV5-4	TRBJ2-2	CASSLGGGLAGELFF